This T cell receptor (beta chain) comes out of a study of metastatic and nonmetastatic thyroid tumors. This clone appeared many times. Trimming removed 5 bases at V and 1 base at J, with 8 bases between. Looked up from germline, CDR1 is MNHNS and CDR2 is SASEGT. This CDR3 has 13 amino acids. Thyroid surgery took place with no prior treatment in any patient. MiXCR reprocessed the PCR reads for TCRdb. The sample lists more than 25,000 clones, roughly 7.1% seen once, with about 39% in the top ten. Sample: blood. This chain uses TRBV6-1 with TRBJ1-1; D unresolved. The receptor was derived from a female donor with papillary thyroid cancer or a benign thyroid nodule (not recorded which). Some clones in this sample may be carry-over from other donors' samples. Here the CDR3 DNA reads TGTGCCAGCAGTCAACATACGAACACTGAAGCTTTCTTT. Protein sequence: CASSQHTNTEAFF.